Listed here are 16 T cell receptor beta chains from one sample, sequenced in a study of cytomegalovirus exposure and HLA in healthy donors (dated by TCRdb to the late 2010s). The library was generated by the immunoSEQ multiplex PCR assay. The multiplex PCR relied on a mix of 60 forward primers for TCR Vbeta segments and 13 reverse primers for TCR Jbeta segments. The table comes from immuneACCESS by way of TCRdb, which keeps in-frame sequences with V and J called. Part of the clones is missing from these tables; in studies checked, under half for an unresolved V gene and the rest for unknown reasons. For this sample the table gives 150,000 to 200,000 clones, of which roughly 85% were detected only once. The ten most abundant clones make up about 2.5% of the sample. The sequencing input was PBMCs. These receptors were collected from a woman in her forties or fifties in good health and CMV-seronegative.

The DNA for the CDR3 is TGTGCCAGTCGGACTGAAGATCAGCCCCAGCATTTT. The encoded protein is CASRTEDQPQHF. The J gene is TRBJ1-5, the V gene TRBV28; D unclear. Looked up from germline, CDR1 is MDHEN and CDR2 is SYDVKM. V lost 9 bases to trimming and J lost 5 bases, with 11 bases between them. The CDR3 spans 12 residues.

This clone came up a few times. The gene calls are TRBV5-1 and TRBJ2-1; a weak D match, TRBD2 (5 bases). This CDR3 spans 13 amino acids. Trimming shortened V by 3 bases and J by 7 bases, and 11 bases separated the two germline ends. Germline CDR1 SGHRS, CDR2 YFSETQ. The CDR3 loop is CASSSEVGNEQFF. DNA of the CDR3: TGCGCCAGCAGCTCGGAGGTGGGTAATGAGCAGTTCTTC.

The chain combines TRBV4-1 with TRBJ1-2; the D gene is possibly TRBD1 (6 bases). This CDR3 contains 17 residues. Trimming left V 0 bases short and J 2 bases short, with 16 bases between. The germline V gene encodes CDR1 MGHRA and CDR2 YSYEKL. The CDR3 loop is CASSQEAASTGNYGYTF. The DNA of the CDR3 is TGCGCCAGCAGCCAAGAAGCGGCCTCTACAGGGAACTATGGCTACACCTTC.

J is TRBJ2-7 and V is TRBV5-1, with a weak D call TRBD1 (7 bases). The length of the CDR3 is 12 residues. Trimming stripped 5 bases from V and 6 bases from J, with 12 bases between. CDR1 SGHRS and CDR2 YFSETQ come from the germline V gene. This CDR3 reads CASRRQGGEQYF. CDR3 bases: TGCGCCAGCAGGCGTCAGGGGGGCGAGCAGTACTTC.

The V gene is TRBV2, the J gene TRBJ1-1; perhaps TRBD1 as D (6 bases). V lost 3 bases, J lost 6 bases, and 11 bases lay in between. The CDR3 contains 13 residues. Per the germline V gene, CDR1 is SNHLY and CDR2 is FYNNEI. The CDR3 sequence is CASSERGRAEAFF. DNA of the CDR3: TGTGCCAGCAGTGAGAGGGGGAGGGCTGAAGCTTTCTTT.

This rearrangement joins TRBV27 to TRBJ2-7; a possible D gene is TRBD2 (6 bases). V was trimmed by 2 bases and J by 6 bases, leaving 11 bases between them. Germline values: CDR1 MNHEY, CDR2 SMNVEV (reference sequence). CDR3 length: 13 amino acids. The CDR3 spells CASSLALATEQYF. The CDR3 DNA reads TGTGCCAGCAGTTTAGCCCTAGCGACCGAGCAGTACTTC.

J is TRBJ1-3 and V is TRBV7-2, with TRBD1 as a possible D gene (5 bases). From germline, CDR1 is SGHTA and CDR2 FQGNSA. This CDR3 spans 13 amino acids. Trimming took 2 bases from V and 4 from J, leaving 6 bases between them. The CDR3: CASSLKGGNTIYF. The CDR3 nucleotides read TGTGCCAGCAGCTTAAAGGGGGGAAACACCATATATTTT. The variable domain in full, with the rest retrieved from reference TRBV7-2 and TRBJ1-3, is GAGVSQSPSNKVTEKGKDVELRCDPISGHTALYWYRQSLGQGLEFLIYFQGNSAPDKSGLPSDRFSAERTGGSVSTLTIQRTQQEDSAVYLCASSLKGGNTIYFGEGSWLTVV.

This clone was observed a single time. The rearrangement links TRBV9 to TRBJ2-6; the match to TRBD1 covers 11 bases. The CDR3 loop spans 18 amino acids. Germline loops: CDR1 SGDLS, CDR2 YYNGEE. The V gene end was trimmed by 4 bases and the J gene end by 0 bases; junction bases not matched to a gene: 6. CDR3 region: CASSIIGTGGSGANVLTF. CDR3 nucleotides: TGTGCCAGCAGCATCATCGGGACAGGGGGCTCTGGGGCCAACGTCCTGACTTTC.

The chain employs TRBV9 and TRBJ2-2, with D maybe TRBD2 (5 bases). The CDR3 contains 14 residues. Germline CDR1 is SGDLS and CDR2 is YYNGEE. V was clipped by 3 bases and J by 6 bases, with 12 bases between them. For the CDR3, the DNA is TGTGCCAGCAGCGCCGGAGGTGGCCCCGGGGAGCTGTTTTTT. Its translation: CASSAGGGPGELFF.

This sequence joins TRBV7-2 and TRBJ1-5; D gene uncertain. Germline lookup yields CDR1 SGHTA and CDR2 FQGNSA. The CDR3 is 15 amino acids. The germline V and J ends were trimmed by 5 bases and 7 bases, with 18 bases remaining between them. The CDR3 loop reads CASSPGAGRLQPQHF. CDR3 coding DNA: TGTGCCAGCAGCCCAGGTGCTGGAAGGTTACAGCCCCAGCATTTT.

The V call is TRBV7-9, the J call TRBJ2-7, with 9 bases lining up with TRBD1. Germline CDR1 is SEHNR and CDR2 is FQNEAQ (reference sequence). The CDR3 has 17 amino acids. J gave up 1 base and V 4 bases, and 11 bases lay outside the gene matches. The CDR3 sequence is CASSSGVGTGYSYEQYF. In DNA, the CDR3 is TGTGCCAGCAGCTCGGGGGTCGGGACAGGGTATTCCTACGAGCAGTACTTC.

The chain carries TRBV30 and TRBJ1-2; perhaps TRBD1 as D (5 bases). Trimming left V 0 bases short and J 8 bases short, with 13 bases between. Per germline, CDR1 GTSNPN and CDR2 SVGIG (reference sequence). The CDR3 extends over 13 amino acids. The CDR3 is CAWSVYGGKGYTF. DNA for the CDR3: TGTGCCTGGAGTGTGTATGGGGGGAAGGGCTACACCTTC.

In this sample, this clone turned up a few times. The chain carries TRBV9 and TRBJ1-3, with 11 bases fitting TRBD1. This CDR3 is 18 amino acids long. Germline V gives CDR1 SGDLS, CDR2 YYNGEE. J gave up 0 bases and V 3 bases, and 8 bases lay outside the gene matches. CDR3 protein: CASSANRDRGSSGNTIYF. As DNA, the CDR3 is TGTGCCAGCAGCGCCAACCGGGACAGGGGGAGCTCTGGAAACACCATATATTTT.

The chain employs TRBV5-1 and TRBJ1-3; D uncertain. The germline V gene has CDR1 SGHRS and CDR2 YFSETQ. This CDR3 contains 13 residues. V lost 4 bases to trimming and J lost 0 bases, with 5 bases between them. The CDR3 protein is CASSPYSGNTIYF. The CDR3 DNA reads as TGCGCCAGCAGCCCTTACTCTGGAAACACCATATATTTT.

The genes are TRBV18 and TRBJ2-5; possible D gene TRBD1, 5 bases. Trimming stripped 2 bases from V and 1 base from J, with 8 bases between. Germline CDR1 and CDR2: KGHSH and LQKENI. This CDR3 has 14 residues. This CDR3 is CASSPIQVQETQYF. In DNA form, the CDR3 reads TGTGCCAGCTCACCAATACAGGTCCAAGAGACCCAGTACTTC.

The CDR3 DNA follows: TGTGCCAGCTCACCACCATTAGCTTCTCCGGACGAGCAGTACTTC. This gives the protein CASSPPLASPDEQYF. The rearrangement links TRBV18 to TRBJ2-7; no definite D call. In germline, CDR1 is KGHSH, CDR2 LQKENI. This CDR3 is built from 15 residues. The ends were cut back, 0 bases at V and 5 bases at J, with 14 bases in the middle.